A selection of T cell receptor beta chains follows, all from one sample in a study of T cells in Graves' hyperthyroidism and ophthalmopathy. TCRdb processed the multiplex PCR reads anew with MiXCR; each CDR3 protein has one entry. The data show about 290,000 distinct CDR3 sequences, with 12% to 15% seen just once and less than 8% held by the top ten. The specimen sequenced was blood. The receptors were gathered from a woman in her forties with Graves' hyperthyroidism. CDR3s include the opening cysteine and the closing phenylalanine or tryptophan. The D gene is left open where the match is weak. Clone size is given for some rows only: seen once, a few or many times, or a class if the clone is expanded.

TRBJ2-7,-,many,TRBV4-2,CASSGTRLYEQYF,TGTGCCAGCAGCGGGACACGGTTATACGAGCAGTACTTC
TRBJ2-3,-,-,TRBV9,CASNQGLTDTQYF,TGTGCCAGCAACCAAGGTCTAACCGATACGCAGTATTTT
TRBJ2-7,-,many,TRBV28,CASIPPSGSYEQYF,TGTGCCAGCATCCCTCCGAGTGGATCCTACGAGCAGTACTTC
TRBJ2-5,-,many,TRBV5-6,CASSLYSETQYF,TGTGCCAGCAGCTTGTACTCGGAGACCCAGTACTTC
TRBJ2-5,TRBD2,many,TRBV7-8,CASSLRLAGGETQYF,TGTGCCAGCAGCTTAAGGCTAGCGGGGGGAGAGACCCAGTACTTC
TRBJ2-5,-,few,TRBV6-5,CASSYSLSEETQYF,TGTGCCAGCAGTTACTCGCTGTCAGAAGAGACCCAGTACTTC
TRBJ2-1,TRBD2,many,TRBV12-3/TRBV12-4,CASSFQREALNEQFF,TGTGCCAGCAGTTTCCAGCGGGAGGCACTAAATGAGCAGTTCTTC
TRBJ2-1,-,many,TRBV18,CASSERRAFNEQFF,TGTGCCAGCTCGGAAAGGAGGGCCTTCAATGAGCAGTTCTTC
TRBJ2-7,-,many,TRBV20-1,CSARDQRGIYEQYF,TGCAGTGCTAGAGATCAGAGAGGAATCTACGAGCAGTACTTC
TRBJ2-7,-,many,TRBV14,CASSQAFFGTNSYEQYF,TGTGCCAGCAGCCAAGCCTTCTTCGGGACAAACTCCTACGAGCAGTACTTC
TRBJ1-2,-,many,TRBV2,CATRWGSGSHYGYTF,TGTGCCACAAGATGGGGGTCGGGATCCCACTATGGCTACACCTTC
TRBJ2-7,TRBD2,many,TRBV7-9,CAAGTSDEQYF,TGTGCGGCCGGGACTAGCGACGAGCAGTACTTC
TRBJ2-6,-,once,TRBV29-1,CSVEEGTGANVLTF,TGCAGCGTTGAAGAAGGGACTGGGGCCAACGTCCTGACTTTC
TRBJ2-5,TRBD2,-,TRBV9,CASSVEGAGGGETQYF,TGTGCCAGCAGCGTAGAAGGAGCGGGAGGGGGAGAGACCCAGTACTTC
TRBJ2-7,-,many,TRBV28,CASSLNTGSIHEQYF,TGTGCCAGCAGTTTAAATACGGGTTCCATCCACGAGCAGTACTTC
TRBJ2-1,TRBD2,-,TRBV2,CASSEREGSINEQFF,TGTGCCAGCAGTGAAAGGGAGGGGAGCATCAATGAGCAGTTCTTC
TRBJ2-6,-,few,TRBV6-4,CASNDRVSGANVLTF,TGTGCCAGCAATGACCGGGTCTCTGGGGCCAACGTCCTGACTTTC
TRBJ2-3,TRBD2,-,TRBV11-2,CASSPWTSGREDTQYF,TGTGCCAGCAGCCCATGGACTAGCGGGAGAGAAGATACGCAGTATTTT
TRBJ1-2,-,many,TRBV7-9,CASSLGADANYGYTF,TGTGCCAGCAGCTTAGGGGCCGACGCTAACTATGGCTACACCTTC
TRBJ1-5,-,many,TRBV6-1,CASSRRGGDNQPQHF,TGTGCCAGCAGCCGCCGGGGGGGAGACAATCAGCCCCAGCATTTT
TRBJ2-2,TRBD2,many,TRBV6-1,CASSRSRLAENTGELFF,TGTGCCAGCAGCCGTTCCCGACTAGCGGAAAACACCGGGGAGCTGTTTTTT
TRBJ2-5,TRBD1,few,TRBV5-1,CASSLVDPTGSHF,TGCGCCAGCAGCTTGGTCGATCCGACAGGGTCGCACTTC
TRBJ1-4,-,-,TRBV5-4,CASSYNRDAKLFF,TGTGCCAGCAGCTACAACAGGGATGCAAAACTGTTTTTT
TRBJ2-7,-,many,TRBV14,CASKQRLGRGEQYF,TGTGCCAGCAAGCAGCGCCTTGGACGGGGCGAGCAGTACTTC
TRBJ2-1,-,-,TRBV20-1,CSAGAEILADYNEQFF,TGCAGTGCTGGCGCGGAAATACTTGCGGACTACAATGAGCAGTTCTTC
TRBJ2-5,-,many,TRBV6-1,CASSGSNQETQYF,TGTGCCAGCAGTGGTTCCAACCAAGAGACCCAGTACTTC
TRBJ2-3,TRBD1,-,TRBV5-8,CASSTGQGSDTQYF,TGTGCCAGCAGCACCGGACAGGGATCCGATACGCAGTATTTT
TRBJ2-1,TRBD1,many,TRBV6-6,CASSYEGAKYNEQFF,TGTGCCAGCAGTTACGAGGGGGCGAAGTACAATGAGCAGTTCTTC
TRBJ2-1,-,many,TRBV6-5,CASSYQSMAEQFF,TGTGCCAGCAGTTACCAAAGCATGGCTGAGCAGTTCTTC
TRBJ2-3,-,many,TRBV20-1,CSARDFGAADTQYF,TGCAGTGCTAGAGATTTCGGAGCAGCAGATACGCAGTATTTT
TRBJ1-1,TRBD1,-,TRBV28,CASTTGQGNTEAFF,TGTGCCAGCACCACGGGACAGGGGAACACTGAAGCTTTCTTT
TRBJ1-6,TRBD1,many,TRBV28,CASSPPRGRSPLHF,TGTGCCAGCAGTCCTCCCAGGGGGCGGTCACCCCTCCACTTT
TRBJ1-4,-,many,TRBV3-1,CASSLSAANEKLFF,TGTGCCAGCAGCCTCTCCGCAGCTAATGAAAAACTGTTTTTT
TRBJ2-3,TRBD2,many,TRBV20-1,CSARDVGASGRKTDTQYF,TGCAGTGCTAGAGATGTAGGGGCTAGCGGGAGAAAAACAGATACGCAGTATTTT
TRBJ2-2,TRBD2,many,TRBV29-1,CSVRTSGTNTGELFF,TGCAGCGTGAGGACTAGCGGAACGAACACCGGGGAGCTGTTTTTT
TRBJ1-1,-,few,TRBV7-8,CASSQTALGAFF,TGTGCCAGCAGCCAGACAGCTCTGGGAGCTTTCTTT
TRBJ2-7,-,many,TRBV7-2,CASSELSGQTYEQYF,TGTGCCAGCAGCGAGCTTAGCGGTCAAACCTACGAGCAGTACTTC
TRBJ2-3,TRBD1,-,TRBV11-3,CATTGTEQYF,TGTGCCACGACGGGGACAGAGCAGTATTTT
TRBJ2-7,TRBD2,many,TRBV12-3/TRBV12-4,CASSLAQSSGRTLYEQYF,TGTGCCAGCAGTTTAGCGCAATCAAGCGGGAGGACCCTCTACGAGCAGTACTTC
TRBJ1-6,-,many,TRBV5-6,CASNLEQARSPLHF,TGTGCCAGCAACTTGGAACAGGCACGTTCACCCCTCCACTTT
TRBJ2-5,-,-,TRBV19,CASSIEYGETQYF,TGTGCCAGTAGTATAGAGTACGGGGAGACCCAGTACTTC
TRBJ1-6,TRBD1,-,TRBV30,CAWTTGNNGLSPLHF,TGTGCCTGGACGACAGGGAATAACGGACTTTCACCCCTCCACTTT
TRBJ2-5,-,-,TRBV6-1,CATDRIKETQYF,TGTGCCACCGACAGGATTAAAGAGACCCAGTACTTC
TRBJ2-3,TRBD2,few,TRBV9,CASSVEVGGTELNTQYF,TGTGCCAGCAGCGTAGAGGTGGGAGGGACGGAACTAAATACGCAGTATTTT
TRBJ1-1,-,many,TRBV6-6,CASSYGRRRDTEAFF,TGTGCCAGCAGTTACGGTCGGCGGAGGGACACTGAAGCTTTCTTT
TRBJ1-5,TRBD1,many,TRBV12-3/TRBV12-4,CASRTGVWQPQHF,TGTGCCAGCAGAACAGGGGTATGGCAGCCCCAGCATTTT
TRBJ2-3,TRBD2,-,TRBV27,CATSPAGTSGSTDTQYF,TGTGCCACCAGCCCGGCCGGCACTAGCGGTAGCACAGATACGCAGTATTTT
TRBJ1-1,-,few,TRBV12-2,CASRVGASTEAFF,TGTGCAAGTCGCGTAGGGGCGAGCACTGAAGCTTTCTTT
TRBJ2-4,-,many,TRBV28,CASSFQGSANIQYF,TGTGCCAGCAGTTTCCAGGGTTCCGCGAACATTCAGTACTTC
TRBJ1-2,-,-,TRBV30,CAWNFRGIDYGYTF,TGTGCCTGGAACTTTCGAGGGATCGACTATGGCTACACCTTC
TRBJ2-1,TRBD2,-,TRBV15,CATSRVAGTSSFF,TGTGCCACCAGCAGAGTAGCCGGGACTAGTAGCTTCTTC
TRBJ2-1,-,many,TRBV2,CASSVSGPYNEQFF,TGTGCCAGCAGTGTAAGCGGACCCTACAATGAGCAGTTCTTC
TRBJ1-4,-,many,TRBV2,CASSERVTGGKLFF,TGTGCCAGCAGTGAACGGGTGACAGGTGGGAAACTGTTTTTT
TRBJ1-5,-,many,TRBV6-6,CASSYEPNSNQPQHF,TGTGCCAGCAGTTACGAACCCAATAGCAATCAGCCCCAGCATTTT
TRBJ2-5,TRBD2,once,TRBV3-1,CASSQGVSGSVTQYF,TGTGCCAGCAGCCAAGGAGTTAGCGGGAGCGTGACCCAGTACTTC